The source of this T cell receptor (beta chain) is a study of tumor and adjacent non-tumor tissue in lung cancer. No cell sorting was done before RNA was extracted from the tissue. More than 3 cm separated this lung sample from the edge of the tumor. Study findings and constraints: Significantly higher TCR diversity was found in tumor than normal lung.

Remarks on this clonotype: Its antigen is unidentified.

TCRbeta libraries were built with three rounds of nested PCR, modified from ARM-PCR. Each CDR3 protein gets one entry after TCRdb re-called the multiplex PCR reads with MiXCR. The repertoire consists of some 100,000 distinct CDR3 sequences, with 50% to 70% occurring once and the leading ten covering roughly 20%. The material sequenced was distant non-tumor lung tissue. This clonotype was obtained from a man aged 25 to 45 with non-small cell lung cancer.

The CDR3 nucleotides are TGTGCCAGCACCACTGGACAGGGTAGCACAGATACGCAGTATTTT. It codes for CASTTGQGSTDTQYF. V and J are TRBV11-2 and TRBJ2-3; 8 bases match TRBD1. There are 15 residues in the CDR3. Unmatched junction bases numbered 6, after V lost 7 bases and J lost 0 bases. Germline lookup yields CDR1 SGHAT and CDR2 FQNNGV.